This T cell receptor (beta chain) derives from a study of radiotherapy plus CTLA-4 blockade in lung cancer. Study details: Objective responses were recorded in about 18% of patients, with disease control recorded in less than 40%.

This clone was detected only once. Its target is not known. Assay used: immunoSEQ multiplex PCR; TCRdb lists only in-frame clones, some missing. Of 45,000 or so clones listed, 73% were seen once; the top ten hold 3% to 4.5%. Focal radiation was given together with CTLA-4 blockade (ipilimumab) to patients with chemo-refractory metastatic non-small-cell lung cancer. General observations from the study: Alongside interferon-beta, early blood T cell clone dynamics were reportedly the best predictor of response. Some TCR clones had been derived from tumors. These clones expanded in peripheral blood after radiotherapy plus ipilimumab.

Germline V gene sequence: CDR1 SGHTA, CDR2 FQGNSA. Germline trimming cut 1 base from V and 3 bases from J; bases unmatched to any gene: 0. The CDR3 covers 14 residues. The sequence was collected from a human donor with non-small cell lung cancer who had a complete response to radiotherapy plus ipilimumab. The material sequenced was peripheral blood, taken from a patient treated with radiotherapy plus ipilimumab. V is TRBV7-2 and J is TRBJ2-3, with 8 bases matching TRBD1. The CDR3: CASSLGTGTDTQYF. CDR3 DNA: TGTGCCAGCAGCTTAGGGACAGGGACAGATACGCAGTATTTT. Filled out from reference TRBV7-2 and TRBJ2-3, the complete variable domain reads GAGVSQSPSNKVTEKGKDVELRCDPISGHTALYWYRQSLGQGLEFLIYFQGNSAPDKSGLPSDRFSAERTGGSVSTLTIQRTQQEDSAVYLCASSLGTGTDTQYFGPGTRLTVL.